The TCR beta chain under discussion was sequenced for a study of cytomegalovirus exposure and HLA in healthy donors. Study results and limitations: Reported results showed that the classifier diagnosed cytomegalovirus status with high specificity and sensitivity. Cytomegalovirus-associated TCR beta chains were listed, numbering 150 to 200. Of the V segments, some could not be distinguished, including TRBV6-2 and TRBV6-3, and were excluded. Per a prior analysis, the majority of TCR beta V segments were productive roughly 87% or roughly 30% of the time.

Trimming took off 5 bases at V and 4 bases at J, with 11 bases between the two ends. CDR3 length: 13 residues. Germline lookup yields CDR1 SEHNR and CDR2 FQNEAQ (reference sequence). With 60 Vbeta and 13 Jbeta primers, the PCR was carried out. The table came from immunoSEQ multiplex PCR; TCRdb's copy has only in-frame clones and leaves some out. The sample has 200,000 or so clones; approximately 85% are singletons. As concerns this clone: What it binds is not known.

V is TRBV7-9 and J is TRBJ1-2; a possible D gene is TRBD1 (6 bases). The TCR was taken from a woman aged 50 to 60 in good health and CMV-seropositive. Source material: PBMCs. Here the CDR3 reads CASSTPGAYGYTF. DNA for the CDR3: TGTGCCAGCAGCACCCCAGGGGCCTATGGCTACACCTTC.